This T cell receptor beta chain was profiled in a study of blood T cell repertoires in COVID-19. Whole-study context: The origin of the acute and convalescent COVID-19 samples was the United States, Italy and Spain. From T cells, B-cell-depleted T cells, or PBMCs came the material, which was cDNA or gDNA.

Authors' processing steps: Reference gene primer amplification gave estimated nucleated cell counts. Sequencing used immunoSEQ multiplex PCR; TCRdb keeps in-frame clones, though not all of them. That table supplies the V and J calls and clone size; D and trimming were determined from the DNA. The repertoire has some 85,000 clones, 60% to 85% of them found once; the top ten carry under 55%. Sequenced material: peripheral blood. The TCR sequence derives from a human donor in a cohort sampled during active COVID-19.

CDR3 protein: CASLGNSYEQYF. The CDR3 bases are TGTGCCAGCTTGGGCAACTCCTACGAGCAGTACTTC. The J gene is TRBJ2-7, the V gene TRBV28; D is unresolved. The CDR3 runs to 12 residues. Germline V gene sequence: CDR1 MDHEN, CDR2 SYDVKM. Trimming pared 8 bases from V and 0 bases from J, leaving 8 bases between.